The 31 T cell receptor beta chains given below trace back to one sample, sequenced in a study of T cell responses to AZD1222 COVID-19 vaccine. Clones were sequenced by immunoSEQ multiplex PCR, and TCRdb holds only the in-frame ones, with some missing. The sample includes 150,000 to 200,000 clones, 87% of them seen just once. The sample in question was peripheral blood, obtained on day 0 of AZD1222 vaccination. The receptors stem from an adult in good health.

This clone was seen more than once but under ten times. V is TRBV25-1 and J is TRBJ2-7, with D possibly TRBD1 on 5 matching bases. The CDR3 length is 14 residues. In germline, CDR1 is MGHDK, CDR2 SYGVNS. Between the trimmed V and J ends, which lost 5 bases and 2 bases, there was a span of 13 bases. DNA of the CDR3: TGTGCCAGCAGTAAGACAGTTTCCCCCTACGAGCAGTACTTC. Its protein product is CASSKTVSPYEQYF.

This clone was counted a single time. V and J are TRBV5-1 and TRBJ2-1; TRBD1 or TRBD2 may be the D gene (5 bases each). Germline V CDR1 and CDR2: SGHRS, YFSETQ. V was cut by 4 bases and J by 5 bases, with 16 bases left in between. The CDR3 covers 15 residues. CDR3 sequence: CASSQGGFRDNEQFF. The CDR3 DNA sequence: TGCGCCAGCAGCCAAGGCGGGTTCAGGGACAATGAGCAGTTCTTC.

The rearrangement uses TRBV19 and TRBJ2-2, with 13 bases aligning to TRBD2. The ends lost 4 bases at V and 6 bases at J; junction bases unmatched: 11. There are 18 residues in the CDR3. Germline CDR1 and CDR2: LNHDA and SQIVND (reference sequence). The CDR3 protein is CASSSPRTSGSRSGELFF. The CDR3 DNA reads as TGTGCCAGTAGTAGCCCCCGGACTAGCGGGAGTAGGTCCGGGGAGCTGTTTTTT. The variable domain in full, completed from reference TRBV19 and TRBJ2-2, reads DGGITQSPKYLFRKEGQNVTLSCEQNLNHDAMYWYRQDPGQGLRLIYYSQIVNDFQKGDIAEGYSVSREKKESFPLTVTSAQKNPTAFYLCASSSPRTSGSRSGELFFGEGSRLTVL.

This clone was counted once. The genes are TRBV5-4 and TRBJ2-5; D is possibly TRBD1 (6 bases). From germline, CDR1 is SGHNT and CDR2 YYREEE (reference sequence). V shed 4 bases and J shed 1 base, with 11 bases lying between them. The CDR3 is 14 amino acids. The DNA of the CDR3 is TGTGCCAGCAGCGTAAGGACAGCCCAAGAGACCCAGTACTTC. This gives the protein CASSVRTAQETQYF.

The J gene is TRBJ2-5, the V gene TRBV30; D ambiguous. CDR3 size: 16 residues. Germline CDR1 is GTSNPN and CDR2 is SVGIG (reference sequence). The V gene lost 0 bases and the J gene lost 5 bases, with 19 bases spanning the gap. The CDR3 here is CAWSVRGLPNLETQYF. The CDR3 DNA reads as TGTGCCTGGAGTGTACGTGGGCTACCTAACCTCGAGACCCAGTACTTC.

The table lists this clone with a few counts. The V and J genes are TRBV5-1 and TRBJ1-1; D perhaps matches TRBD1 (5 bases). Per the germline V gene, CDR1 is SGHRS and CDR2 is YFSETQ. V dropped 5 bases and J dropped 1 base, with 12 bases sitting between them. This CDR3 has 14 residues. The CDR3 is CASRAGSGNTEAFF. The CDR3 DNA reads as TGCGCCAGCAGGGCAGGGTCGGGGAACACTGAAGCTTTCTTT.

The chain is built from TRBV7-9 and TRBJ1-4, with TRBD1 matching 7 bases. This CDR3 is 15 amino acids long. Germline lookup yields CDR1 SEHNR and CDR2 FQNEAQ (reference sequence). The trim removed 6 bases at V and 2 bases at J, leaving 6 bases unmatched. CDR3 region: CASRLTGATNEKLFF. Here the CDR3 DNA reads TGTGCCAGCAGGCTTACAGGGGCTACTAATGAAAAACTGTTTTTT.

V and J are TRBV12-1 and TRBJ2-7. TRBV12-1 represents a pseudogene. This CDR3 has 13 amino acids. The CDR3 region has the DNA TGTGCCAGCAGCTTTGAAGTTTCCAACGAGCAGTACTTC. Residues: CASSFEVSNEQYF.

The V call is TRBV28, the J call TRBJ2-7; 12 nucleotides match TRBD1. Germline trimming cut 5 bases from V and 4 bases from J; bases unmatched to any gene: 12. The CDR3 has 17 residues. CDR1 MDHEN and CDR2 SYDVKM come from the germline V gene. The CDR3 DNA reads TGTGCCAGCAGTCCTTCCCTCGGGACAGGGGGCGGGTACGAGCAGTACTTC. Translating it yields CASSPSLGTGGGYEQYF. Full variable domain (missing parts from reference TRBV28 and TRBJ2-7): DVKVTQSSRYLVKRTGEKVFLECVQDMDHENMFWYRQDPGLGLRLIYFSYDVKMKEKGDIPEGYSVSREKKERFSLILESASTNQTSMYLCASSPSLGTGGGYEQYFGPGTRLTVT.

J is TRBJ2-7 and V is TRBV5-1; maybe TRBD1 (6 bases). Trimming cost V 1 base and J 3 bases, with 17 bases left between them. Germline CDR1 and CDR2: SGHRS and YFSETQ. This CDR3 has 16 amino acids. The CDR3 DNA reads TGCGCCAGCAGCTTGCTGGCAGGGGCCTCCCTCTACGAGCAGTACTTC. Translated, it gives CASSLLAGASLYEQYF.

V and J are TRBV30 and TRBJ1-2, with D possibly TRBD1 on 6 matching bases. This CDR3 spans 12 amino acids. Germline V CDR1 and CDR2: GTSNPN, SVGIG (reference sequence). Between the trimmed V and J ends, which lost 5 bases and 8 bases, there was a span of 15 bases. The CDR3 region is CAWEAPGGGYTF. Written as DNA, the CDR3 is TGTGCCTGGGAAGCACCGGGGGGCGGCTACACCTTC.

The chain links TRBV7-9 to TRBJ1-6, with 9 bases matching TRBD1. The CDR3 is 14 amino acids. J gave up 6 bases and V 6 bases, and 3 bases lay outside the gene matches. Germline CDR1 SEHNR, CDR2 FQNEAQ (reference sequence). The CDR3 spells CASRQGAGNSPLHF. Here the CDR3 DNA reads TGTGCCAGCAGACAGGGGGCGGGTAATTCACCCCTCCACTTT.

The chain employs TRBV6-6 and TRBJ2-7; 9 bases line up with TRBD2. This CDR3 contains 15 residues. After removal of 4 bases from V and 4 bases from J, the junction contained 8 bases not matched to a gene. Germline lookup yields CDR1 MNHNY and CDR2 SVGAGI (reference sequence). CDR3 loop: CASSSAWTSEYEQYF. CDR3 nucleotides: TGTGCCAGCAGTTCAGCCTGGACTAGCGAGTACGAGCAGTACTTC.

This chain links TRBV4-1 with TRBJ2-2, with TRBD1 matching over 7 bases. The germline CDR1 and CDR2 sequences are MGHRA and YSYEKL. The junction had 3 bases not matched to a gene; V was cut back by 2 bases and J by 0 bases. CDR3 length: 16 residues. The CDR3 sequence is CASSQPGTANTGELFF. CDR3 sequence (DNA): TGCGCCAGCAGCCAACCCGGGACAGCGAACACCGGGGAGCTGTTTTTT.

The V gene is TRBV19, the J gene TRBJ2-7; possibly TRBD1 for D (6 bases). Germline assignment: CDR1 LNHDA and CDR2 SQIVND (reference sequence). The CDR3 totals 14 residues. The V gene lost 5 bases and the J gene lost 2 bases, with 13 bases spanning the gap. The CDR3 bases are TGTGCCAGTAGTCGGGCGGACAGCCCCTACGAGCAGTACTTC. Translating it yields CASSRADSPYEQYF.

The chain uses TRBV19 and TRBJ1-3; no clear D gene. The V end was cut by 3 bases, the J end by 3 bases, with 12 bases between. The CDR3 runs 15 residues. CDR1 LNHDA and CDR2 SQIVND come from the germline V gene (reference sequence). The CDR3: CASSIARAIGNTIYF. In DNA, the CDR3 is TGTGCCAGTAGTATTGCTCGGGCCATTGGAAACACCATATATTTT.

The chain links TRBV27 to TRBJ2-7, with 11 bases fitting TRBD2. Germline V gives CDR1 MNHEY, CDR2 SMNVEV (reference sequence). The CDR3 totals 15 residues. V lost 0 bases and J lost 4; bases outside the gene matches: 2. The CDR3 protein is CASSLSGLAVYEQYF. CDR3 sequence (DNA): TGTGCCAGCAGTTTATCGGGACTAGCGGTTTACGAGCAGTACTTC.

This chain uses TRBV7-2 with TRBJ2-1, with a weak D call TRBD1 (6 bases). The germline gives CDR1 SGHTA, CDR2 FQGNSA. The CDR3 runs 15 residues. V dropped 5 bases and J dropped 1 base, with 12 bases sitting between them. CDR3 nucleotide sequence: TGTGCCAGCAGCAGATGGGGGCAATCCTACAATGAGCAGTTCTTC. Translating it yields CASSRWGQSYNEQFF.

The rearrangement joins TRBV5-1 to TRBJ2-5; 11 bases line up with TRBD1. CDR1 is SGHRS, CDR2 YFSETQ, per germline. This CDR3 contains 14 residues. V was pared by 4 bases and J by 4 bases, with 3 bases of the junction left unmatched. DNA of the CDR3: TGCGCCAGCAGCCGGACAGGGGGCGGAGAGACCCAGTACTTC. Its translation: CASSRTGGGETQYF.

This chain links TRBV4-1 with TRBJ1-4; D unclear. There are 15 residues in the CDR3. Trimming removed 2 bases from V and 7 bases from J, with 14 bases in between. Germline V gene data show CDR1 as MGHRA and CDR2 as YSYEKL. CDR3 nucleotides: TGCGCCAGCAGCCAAACGGGCCCCCGGAGTGAAAAACTGTTTTTT. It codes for CASSQTGPRSEKLFF.

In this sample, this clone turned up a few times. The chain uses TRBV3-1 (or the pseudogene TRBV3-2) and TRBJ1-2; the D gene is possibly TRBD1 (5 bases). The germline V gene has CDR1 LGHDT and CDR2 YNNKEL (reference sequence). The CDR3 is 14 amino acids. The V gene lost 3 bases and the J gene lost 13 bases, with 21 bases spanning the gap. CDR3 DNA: TGTGCCAGCAGCCACTCCGGGGCCCGCGACGTGCCCACCTTC. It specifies CASSHSGARDVPTF.

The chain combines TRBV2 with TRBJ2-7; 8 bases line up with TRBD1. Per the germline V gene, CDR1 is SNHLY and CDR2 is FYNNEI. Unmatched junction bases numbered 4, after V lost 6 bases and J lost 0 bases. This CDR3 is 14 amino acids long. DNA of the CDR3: TGTGCCAGCAGCGAGACAGGGGTCTCCTACGAGCAGTACTTC. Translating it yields CASSETGVSYEQYF.

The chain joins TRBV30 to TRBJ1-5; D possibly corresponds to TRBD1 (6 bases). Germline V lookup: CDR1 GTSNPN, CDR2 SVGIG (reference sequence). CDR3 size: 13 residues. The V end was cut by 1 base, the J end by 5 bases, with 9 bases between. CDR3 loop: CAWSGQEYQPQHF. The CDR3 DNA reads TGTGCCTGGAGTGGACAGGAATATCAGCCCCAGCATTTT.

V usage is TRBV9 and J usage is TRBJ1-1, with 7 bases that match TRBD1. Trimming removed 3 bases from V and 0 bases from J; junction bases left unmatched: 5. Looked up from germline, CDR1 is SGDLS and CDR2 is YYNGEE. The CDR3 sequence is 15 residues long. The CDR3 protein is CASSAGGTVNTEAFF. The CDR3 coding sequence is TGTGCCAGCAGCGCCGGGGGGACAGTGAACACTGAAGCTTTCTTT.

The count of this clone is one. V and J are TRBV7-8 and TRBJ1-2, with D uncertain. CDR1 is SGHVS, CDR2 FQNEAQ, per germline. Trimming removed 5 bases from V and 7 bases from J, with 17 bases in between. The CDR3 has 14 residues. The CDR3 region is CASSPPGLLSGYTF. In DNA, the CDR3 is TGTGCCAGCAGCCCCCCGGGTCTTTTGAGTGGCTACACCTTC.

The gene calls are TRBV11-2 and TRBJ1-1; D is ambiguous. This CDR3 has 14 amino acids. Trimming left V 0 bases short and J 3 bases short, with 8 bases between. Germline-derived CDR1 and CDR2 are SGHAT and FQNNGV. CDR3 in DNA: TGTGCCAGCAGCTTAGATTTACGGCACACTGAAGCTTTCTTT. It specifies CASSLDLRHTEAFF.

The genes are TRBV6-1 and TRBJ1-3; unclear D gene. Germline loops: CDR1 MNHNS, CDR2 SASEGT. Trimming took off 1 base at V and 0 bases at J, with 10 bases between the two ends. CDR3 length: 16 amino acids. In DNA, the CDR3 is TGTGCCAGCAGTGAAGTTCGTGGGAGCTCTGGAAACACCATATATTTT. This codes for CASSEVRGSSGNTIYF.

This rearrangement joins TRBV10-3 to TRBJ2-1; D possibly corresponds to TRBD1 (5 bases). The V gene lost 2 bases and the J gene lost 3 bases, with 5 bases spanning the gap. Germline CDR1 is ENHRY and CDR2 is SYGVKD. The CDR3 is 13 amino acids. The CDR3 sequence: CAISERGYNEQFF. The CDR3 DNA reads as TGTGCCATCAGTGAGAGGGGCTACAATGAGCAGTTCTTC.

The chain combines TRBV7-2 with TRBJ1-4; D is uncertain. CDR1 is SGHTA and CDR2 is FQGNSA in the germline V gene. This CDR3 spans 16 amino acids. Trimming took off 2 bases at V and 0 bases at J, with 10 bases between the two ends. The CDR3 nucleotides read TGTGCCAGCAGCTTACGTTCGGACGCAACTAATGAAAAACTGTTTTTT. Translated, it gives CASSLRSDATNEKLFF.

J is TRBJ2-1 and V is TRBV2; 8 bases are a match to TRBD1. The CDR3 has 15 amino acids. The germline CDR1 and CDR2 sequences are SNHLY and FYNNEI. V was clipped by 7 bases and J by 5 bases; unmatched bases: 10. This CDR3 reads CASTMDRVKNNEQFF. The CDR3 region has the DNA TGTGCCAGCACCATGGACAGGGTTAAGAACAATGAGCAGTTCTTC.

The CDR3 DNA reads TGTGCCAGCAGTCAGATCCCCGGGCACACTGAAGCTTTCTTT. Protein sequence: CASSQIPGHTEAFF. The V gene is TRBV6-2 or TRBV6-3, the J gene TRBJ1-1; D is unresolved. The CDR3 consists of 14 residues. Trimming stripped 5 bases from V and 3 bases from J, with 13 bases between. In germline, CDR1 is MNHEY, CDR2 SVGEGT.